The 24 T cell receptor beta chains given below trace back to one sample, sequenced in a study of blood T cell repertoires in COVID-19. Sequencing was performed with immunoSEQ multiplex PCR; in TCRdb, only in-frame clones are kept and a portion is missing. The table lists under 95,000 clones, about three quarters of them singletons. Material: peripheral blood. The receptors were gathered from a middle-aged man with active or convalescent COVID-19.

The CDR3 region is CATGGQPTYEQYF. The CDR3 DNA sequence: TGTGCCACCGGGGGACAGCCCACCTACGAGCAGTACTTC. V and J are TRBV19 and TRBJ2-7, with D possibly matching TRBD1 (7 bases). Germline assignment: CDR1 LNHDA and CDR2 SQIVND (reference sequence). CDR3 size: 13 residues. V shed 10 bases and J shed 2 bases, with 15 bases lying between them. The whole variable domain, remainder taken from reference TRBV19 and TRBJ2-7, is DGGITQSPKYLFRKEGQNVTLSCEQNLNHDAMYWYRQDPGQGLRLIYYSQIVNDFQKGDIAEGYSVSREKKESFPLTVTSAQKNPTAFYLCATGGQPTYEQYFGPGTRLTVT.

This clone was seen more than once but under ten times. The rearrangement joins TRBV5-6 to TRBJ1-5; D gene unclear. The CDR3 totals 15 residues. Trimming left V 1 base short and J 5 bases short, with 13 bases between. Germline assignment: CDR1 SGHDT and CDR2 YYEEEE. Here the CDR3 reads CASSLRRAGYQPQHF. In nucleotides, the CDR3 is TGTGCCAGCAGCTTGAGGCGGGCAGGATATCAGCCCCAGCATTTT.

V gene TRBV24-1 combines with J gene TRBJ1-2; 8 bases agree with TRBD1. Germline V gene sequence: CDR1 KGHDR, CDR2 SFDVKD. This CDR3 comprises 13 residues. The V and J ends lost 6 bases and 6 bases, in that order; junction bases with no gene match: 5. CDR3: CATSMTGVDGYTF. Here the CDR3 DNA reads TGTGCCACCAGTATGACAGGGGTGGATGGCTACACCTTC.

This clone was seen a few times. The V gene is TRBV6-5, the J gene TRBJ2-1, with TRBD2 identical over 10 bases. Germline V lookup: CDR1 MNHEY, CDR2 SVGAGI. CDR3 length: 15 amino acids. V shed 4 bases, J shed 8 bases, and the junction held 8 bases outside the gene matches. Written as DNA, the CDR3 is TGTGCCAGCAGTTCTCAGCGGGGGGGCCGAGATGAGCAGTTCTTC. It translates to CASSSQRGGRDEQFF.

This sequence joins TRBV27 and TRBJ2-7, with unresolved D. CDR3 size: 13 residues. The V end was cut by 2 bases, the J end by 2 bases, with 7 bases between. Germline CDR1 and CDR2: MNHEY and SMNVEV (reference sequence). CDR3 bases: TGTGCCAGCAGTTTAAATGGGCCCTACGAGCAGTACTTC. Amino acids: CASSLNGPYEQYF.

The chain combines TRBV6-6 with TRBJ2-5; 8 positions match TRBD2. The junction had 5 bases not matched to a gene; V was cut back by 4 bases and J by 4 bases. Germline V gives CDR1 MNHNY, CDR2 SVGAGI (reference sequence). The CDR3 is made up of 14 amino acids. CDR3 bases: TGTGCCAGCAGTTCGCTTGCGGGGGGAGAGACCCAGTACTTC. Translating it yields CASSSLAGGETQYF.

The chain carries TRBV6-2 or TRBV6-3 and TRBJ2-3; 10 bases are shared with TRBD2. V lost 5 bases and J lost 3; bases outside the gene matches: 5. CDR1 and CDR2 (germline): MNHEY, SVGEGT. The CDR3 has 15 amino acids. Here the CDR3 reads CASSVLAGLTDTQYF. CDR3 bases: TGTGCCAGCAGTGTACTAGCGGGGTTAACAGATACGCAGTATTTT.

V and J are TRBV15 and TRBJ2-3; 11 bases match TRBD1. Germline-derived CDR1 and CDR2 are LNHNV and YYDKDF (reference sequence). The CDR3 length is 15 residues. V lost 5 bases and J lost 4; bases outside the gene matches: 5. The CDR3, as DNA: TGTGCCACCAGCTCTGGGGACAGGGGGGCAGATACGCAGTATTTT. Its translation: CATSSGDRGADTQYF.

This chain uses TRBV18 with TRBJ1-2; TRBD1 might be the D (6 bases). The CDR3 is made up of 14 amino acids. Looked up from germline, CDR1 is KGHSH and CDR2 is LQKENI. V was cut by 3 bases and J by 7 bases, with 15 bases left in between. CDR3 bases: TGTGCCAGCTCACCCCGTACAGGGATTAGTGGCTACACCTTC. Its translation is CASSPRTGISGYTF.

The J gene is TRBJ2-7, the V gene TRBV11-2; tentatively, D is TRBD1 (5 bases). The CDR3 covers 14 residues. Trimming cost V 1 base and J 2 bases, with 9 bases left between them. Germline CDR1 SGHAT, CDR2 FQNNGV. The CDR3 sequence is CASSLGQGPYEQYF. CDR3 DNA: TGTGCCAGCAGCTTAGGGCAGGGTCCCTACGAGCAGTACTTC.

This clone was counted a single time. V gene TRBV18 combines with J gene TRBJ2-3; perhaps TRBD1 as D (5 bases). The CDR3 covers 16 residues. V lost 3 bases, J lost 0 bases, and 13 bases lay in between. CDR1 is KGHSH and CDR2 is LQKENI in the germline V gene. The CDR3 sequence is CASSPPLDTSTDTQYF. Here the CDR3 DNA reads TGTGCCAGCTCACCCCCCTTGGACACTAGCACAGATACGCAGTATTTT.

The genes are TRBV7-2 and TRBJ2-2; D unclear. V lost 5 bases and J 5 bases, leaving 15 bases between the germline ends. CDR1 SGHTA and CDR2 FQGNSA come from the germline V gene. The CDR3 totals 15 residues. CDR3 DNA: TGTGCCAGCAGCCCCGGTGGCAGAGGAACCGGGGAGCTGTTTTTT. Protein: CASSPGGRGTGELFF.

The V gene is TRBV11-3, the J gene TRBJ2-5, with D maybe TRBD1 (6 bases). The CDR3 sequence is 14 residues long. Germline V gene lookup returns CDR1 SGHNT and CDR2 YENEEA. Trimming left V 3 bases short and J 3 bases short, with 11 bases between. In DNA, the CDR3 is TGTGCCAGCAGCTTCTCAGGGGTCGAAGAGACCCAGTACTTC. This gives the protein CASSFSGVEETQYF.

The chain joins TRBV2 to TRBJ2-1, with 7 positions matching TRBD2. The ends lost 6 bases at V and 8 bases at J; junction bases unmatched: 4. The CDR3 totals 12 residues. In germline, CDR1 is SNHLY, CDR2 FYNNEI. CDR3 in DNA: TGTGCCAGCAGCTTCACTAGCGATGAGCAGTTCTTC. Amino acids: CASSFTSDEQFF.

The CDR3 spells CATAGAGGFGTDTQYF. The CDR3 nucleotides read TGTGCCACCGCCGGAGCGGGGGGCTTCGGCACAGATACGCAGTATTTT. This chain uses TRBV24-1 with TRBJ2-3, with 9 bases aligning to TRBD2. V was clipped by 9 bases and J by 1 base; unmatched bases: 10. CDR3 size: 16 residues. Germline CDR1 reads KGHDR; CDR2 reads SFDVKD.

This chain connects TRBV5-3 to TRBJ2-1; 8 bases line up with TRBD2. Being an ORF, TRBV5-3 has a function that is uncertain. The CDR3 has 17 residues. With 4 bases clipped from V and 0 bases from J, the junction kept 9 bases outside the gene matches. In nucleotides, the CDR3 is TGTGCCAGAAGCCCCCCCCGGGCGGGGGGCTCCTACAATGAGCAGTTCTTC. This sequence encodes CARSPPRAGGSYNEQFF.

This sequence joins TRBV5-1 and TRBJ2-7, with D perhaps TRBD1 (6 bases). The V gene's germline CDR1 is SGHRS and CDR2 YFSETQ. V lost 6 bases and J lost 5, with 18 bases in between. There are 14 residues in the CDR3. DNA of the CDR3: TGCGCCAGCACCCCTGGGCCAGGGGCCCACGAGCAGTACTTC. Protein: CASTPGPGAHEQYF.

This clone was detected once. The rearrangement links TRBV7-9 to TRBJ1-1; D is uncertain. CDR1 is SEHNR and CDR2 is FQNEAQ in the germline V gene (reference sequence). The CDR3 contains 13 residues. Trimming cost V 7 bases and J 6 bases, with 15 bases left between them. The CDR3 DNA is TGTGCCAGCACCAAAGTTGGAGGCGCTGAAGCTTTCTTT. Amino acid sequence: CASTKVGGAEAFF.

The chain carries TRBV4-3 and TRBJ2-3; 7 bases align to TRBD2. V trimming: 1 base; J trimming: 2 bases; junction bases outside the gene matches: 3. Germline CDR1 LGHNA, CDR2 YSLEER. The CDR3 spans 15 residues. The CDR3 reads CASSQGGGDTDTQYF. The CDR3, as DNA: TGCGCCAGCAGCCAAGGGGGGGGTGACACAGATACGCAGTATTTT.

The genes are TRBV3-1 (or the pseudogene TRBV3-2) and TRBJ2-3, with D unclear. V lost 2 bases and J 2 bases, leaving 11 bases between the germline ends. CDR3 length: 15 amino acids. Germline CDR1 and CDR2: LGHDT and YNNKEL (reference sequence). The CDR3 is CASSQSARSTDTQYF. The DNA of the CDR3 is TGTGCCAGCAGCCAATCAGCGCGGTCCACAGATACGCAGTATTTT.

The gene calls are TRBV6-5 and TRBJ1-6; D is undetermined. CDR1 MNHEY and CDR2 SVGAGI come from the germline V gene. The CDR3 loop spans 12 amino acids. The V gene lost 6 bases and the J gene lost 11 bases, with 11 bases spanning the gap. This CDR3 is CASSPGYPPLHF. The CDR3 nucleotides are TGTGCCAGCAGCCCGGGTTACCCACCCCTCCACTTT.

This chain uses TRBV5-3 with TRBJ2-7, with D maybe TRBD1 (6 bases). TRBV5-3 qualifies as an ORF whose function is uncertain. Trimming took 3 bases from V and 3 from J, leaving 13 bases between them. The CDR3 loop spans 14 amino acids. CDR3 DNA: TGTGCCAGAAGCTCAAAGGGGGTGCTCTACGAGCAGTACTTC. This gives the protein CARSSKGVLYEQYF.

The chain carries TRBV5-1 and TRBJ1-1, with D uncertain. Per the germline V gene, CDR1 is SGHRS and CDR2 is YFSETQ. Trimming shortened V by 3 bases and J by 10 bases, and 10 bases separated the two germline ends. The CDR3 has 11 residues. The CDR3 is CASSSWLGAFF. CDR3 bases: TGCGCCAGCAGCTCGTGGCTTGGAGCTTTCTTT.

In nucleotides, the CDR3 is TGTGCCAGCAGTGAACCGGGACAGGGGGCGAAAGAGACCCAGTACTTC. Translation gives CASSEPGQGAKETQYF. V usage is TRBV6-1 and J usage is TRBJ2-5, with 12 bases identical to TRBD1. The germline V gene encodes CDR1 MNHNS and CDR2 SASEGT. The J segment lost 3 bases and the V segment lost 2 bases, leaving 4 bases of the junction unmatched. This CDR3 comprises 16 residues.